The entry below gives a single TCR beta chain sequence along with its context. Its antigen is as yet unknown. TCRdb used MiXCR to reprocess the PCR reads, holding one entry per CDR3 protein. The sample lists 250,000 to 350,000 distinct CDR3 sequences; about a fifth were seen once. This specimen belongs to a study of molecular identifiers for immune sequencing clone quantification. General study findings and limits: Clones above 20 RNA copies contained over 99% of effector molecules but under 1% of naive ones.

Naive CD8 T cells, phenotype CD8+CD4-CCR7+CD45RA+, were sorted. Germline CDR1 is MNHEY and CDR2 is SVGEGT. CDR3 length equals 12 residues. V gave up 0 bases and J gave up 5 bases, with 4 bases separating them. The chain recombines TRBV6-2 or TRBV6-3 with TRBJ1-1; D is undetermined. The specimen sequenced was naive CD8+ T cells from blood, with Jurkat cell RNA spiked in. Documented subset: FACS-sorted CD8+CD4-CCR7+CD45RA+ naive T cells. The clonotype originates from a human donor in good health. Some libraries in this study had Jurkat cell RNA spiked in. CDR3 loop: CASSYSFTEAFF. In DNA form, the CDR3 reads TGTGCCAGCAGTTACTCATTTACTGAAGCTTTCTTT.